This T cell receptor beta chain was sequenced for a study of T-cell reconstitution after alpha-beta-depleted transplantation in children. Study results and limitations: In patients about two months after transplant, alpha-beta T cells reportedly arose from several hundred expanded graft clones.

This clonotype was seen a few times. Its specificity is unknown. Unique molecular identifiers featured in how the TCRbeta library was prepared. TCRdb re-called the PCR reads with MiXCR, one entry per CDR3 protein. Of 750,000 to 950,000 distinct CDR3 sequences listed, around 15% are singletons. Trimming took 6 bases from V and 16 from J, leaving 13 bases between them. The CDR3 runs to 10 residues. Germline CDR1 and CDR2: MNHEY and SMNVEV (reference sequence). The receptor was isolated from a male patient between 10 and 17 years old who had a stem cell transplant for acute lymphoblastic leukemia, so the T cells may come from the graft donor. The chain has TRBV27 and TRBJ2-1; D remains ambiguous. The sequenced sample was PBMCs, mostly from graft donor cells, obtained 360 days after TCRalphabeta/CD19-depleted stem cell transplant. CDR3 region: CASSLSPQFF. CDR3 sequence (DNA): TGTGCCAGCAGCCTCTCCCCACAATTCTTC.